What follows describes a single T cell receptor (beta chain). What it binds is unknown. The data were obtained in a study of CD8 T cells in ankylosing spondylitis. Study findings and constraints: A TCR beta motif of eight highly homologous variants appeared characteristic of ankylosing spondylitis blood. Reported data indicate significant enrichment of disease-linked clones within matched ankylosing spondylitis synovial fluid.

V trimming: 3 bases; J trimming: 5 bases; junction bases outside the gene matches: 5. The CDR3 has 15 amino acids. Per germline, CDR1 SNHLY and CDR2 FYNNEI. MiXCR, run by TCRdb on the 5' RACE reads, gives a single entry per CDR3 protein. The data show roughly 190,000 distinct CDR3 sequences, 10% to 15% seen once. The receptor was isolated from a male donor with ankylosing spondylitis or in good health (not recorded which). This chain connects TRBV2 to TRBJ2-1, with TRBD2 matching over 9 bases. Source material: blood, either unsorted or a sorted T cell fraction (not recorded which). CDR3 sequence (DNA): TGTGCCAGCAGTGATTGGGGCGGGAGGGACAATGAGCAGTTCTTC. As protein: CASSDWGGRDNEQFF.